A single sample gave rise to the 25 T cell receptor beta chains below, sequenced in a study of CXCR3-negative and CXCR3-positive naive CD8 T cells. UMI-labeled TRB cDNA libraries were prepared by 5' RACE. TCRdb derives one entry per CDR3 protein from the 5' RACE reads, leaving out DNA. The sample shows 130,000 or so distinct CDR3 sequences, and around 0.27% sits with its ten largest clones. The sample consisted of naive CXCR3- CD8+ T cells from blood. Subset specified: CD45RO-CCR7+CD27+CD95- naive CD8+ T cells lacking CXCR3 (TNR3-). All receptors come from a human donor in good health. Some clones in this sample may be carry-over from other donors' samples.

This chain joins TRBV29-1 and TRBJ2-1; the TRBD2 assignment by TCRdb is unverifiable without DNA. CDR3 length equals 13 residues. The germline V gene has CDR1 SQVTM and CDR2 ANQGSEA. The chain's CDR3 is CSAPSGRGNEQFF.

The rearrangement joins TRBV18 to TRBJ2-7; TCRdb returns TRBD2, unconfirmable since there is no DNA. The CDR3 runs 14 residues. Germline CDR1 and CDR2: KGHSH and LQKENI. This chain's CDR3 is CASSHGLARYEQYF. Together with reference TRBV18 and TRBJ2-7, the CDR3 gives the full variable domain: NAGVMQNPRHLVRRRGQEARLRCSPMKGHSHVYWYRQLPEEGLKFMVYLQKENIIDESGMPKERFSAEFPKEGPSILRIQQVVRGDSAAYFCASSHGLARYEQYFGPGTRLTVT.

This chain uses TRBV21-1 with TRBJ2-7; the TCRdb call, TRBD2, lacks DNA for checking. TRBV21-1 is an annotated pseudogene. The CDR3 contains 19 residues. CDR3: CASSNWTSGRSAAGNEQYF.

The genes are TRBV7-9 and TRBJ1-1. Looked up from germline, CDR1 is SEHNR and CDR2 is FQNEAQ (reference sequence). This CDR3 has 12 amino acids. CDR3 protein: CASSFGFEEAFF.

This sequence joins TRBV4-1 and TRBJ2-1; TCRdb names TRBD1, which stays unverified in the absence of DNA. The CDR3 has 18 amino acids. CDR1 MGHRA and CDR2 YSYEKL come from the germline V gene. CDR3 sequence reads: CASSQDTVSSGRYNEQFF.

The chain carries TRBV5-1 and TRBJ2-7; TCRdb's D gene call, TRBD2, goes unchecked for lack of DNA. Germline values: CDR1 SGHRS, CDR2 YFSETQ. The CDR3 length is 17 residues. The CDR3 here is CASSLGGASPSSYEQYF.

The chain carries TRBV13 and TRBJ2-2; TCRdb's D call of TRBD1 is untestable without DNA. CDR3 length equals 18 residues. Germline CDR1 reads PRHDT; CDR2 reads FYEKMQ (reference sequence). CDR3 loop: CASSLYKDPFMNTGELFF.

The rearrangement uses TRBV20-1 and TRBJ2-7; TCRdb reports TRBD2, a call that lacks DNA to check it against. The CDR3 sequence is 15 residues long. CDR1 is DFQATT and CDR2 is SNEGSKA in the germline V gene (reference sequence). The CDR3 region is CSARPTSGDSYEQYF.

This sequence joins TRBV12-3 or TRBV12-4 and TRBJ2-7; TCRdb's D call, TRBD1, is unchecked because there is no DNA. The CDR3 is made up of 13 amino acids. This CDR3 reads CASSDQQAYEQYF.

The rearrangement links TRBV5-1 to TRBJ2-7; lacking DNA, the TRBD1 call made by TCRdb goes unchecked. CDR3 size: 18 residues. The germline V gene encodes CDR1 SGHRS and CDR2 YFSETQ. The CDR3 here is CASSLIGTGTGNSYEQYF.

This chain links TRBV20-1 with TRBJ1-2. The germline V gene has CDR1 DFQATT and CDR2 SNEGSKA (reference sequence). The CDR3 spans 12 residues. CDR3: CSATGTLQGYTF.

The V gene is TRBV3-1, the J gene TRBJ2-1; no DNA is available, so the TRBD1 call from TCRdb remains unchecked. Per the germline V gene, CDR1 is LGHDT and CDR2 is YNNKEL (reference sequence). The CDR3 is 16 amino acids. CDR3 in amino acids: CASSQPPRDIYNEQFF.

The chain combines TRBV4-3 with TRBJ2-1; there is no DNA to check the TCRdb D call of TRBD2. This CDR3 spans 20 amino acids. CDR1 and CDR2 (germline): LGHNA, YSLEER. CDR3 region: CASSQDQASGGVLDYNEQFF.

The chain carries TRBV29-1 and TRBJ2-1. The CDR3 runs 12 residues. Germline CDR1 SQVTM, CDR2 ANQGSEA. The CDR3 protein is CSVEGSANEQFF.

This chain joins TRBV28 and TRBJ2-5; the D call of TRBD1 rests on TCRdb alone, since no DNA is present to check it. The germline CDR1 and CDR2 sequences are MDHEN and SYDVKM. The CDR3 is 18 residues long. The CDR3 sequence: CASSYGRDNPQGQETQYF.

The rearrangement joins TRBV6-2 or TRBV6-3 to TRBJ2-5; TCRdb's assignment of TRBD2 cannot be checked, as there is no DNA. The CDR3 runs 19 residues. From germline, CDR1 is MNHEY and CDR2 SVGEGT. The CDR3 sequence: CASSYSKDLLPATQETQYF.

This chain joins TRBV4-1 and TRBJ2-5; TCRdb's D gene call, TRBD1, goes unchecked for lack of DNA. Germline V gene data show CDR1 as MGHRA and CDR2 as YSYEKL. This CDR3 region has 14 residues. CDR3 in amino acids: CASSQVRGDETQYF.

The V and J genes are TRBV12-3 or TRBV12-4 and TRBJ2-6. The CDR3 is made up of 12 amino acids. The CDR3 is CASTPGANVLTF.

The chain carries TRBV7-7 and TRBJ2-1; TCRdb outputs TRBD1, but without DNA this stays unchecked. The CDR3 is 16 amino acids. The V gene's germline CDR1 is SSHAT and CDR2 FNYEAQ (reference sequence). The CDR3 loop reads CASSLDPGPQGNEQLF. The full variable domain, with the rest looked up from reference TRBV7-7 and TRBJ2-1, is GAGVSQSPRYKVTKRGQDVTLRCDPISSHATLYWYQQALGQGPEFLTYFNYEAQPDKSGLPSDRFSAERPEGSISTLTIQRTEQRDSAMYRCASSLDPGPQGNEQLFGPGTRLTVL.

This sequence joins TRBV6-2 or TRBV6-3 and TRBJ2-5; the TRBD1 assignment by TCRdb is unverifiable without DNA. Germline lookup yields CDR1 MNHEY and CDR2 SVGEGT. The CDR3 has 13 amino acids. CDR3: CASRKGRQETQYF.

The CDR3 spells CSAQSGNQPQHF. The chain combines TRBV29-1 with TRBJ1-5; TCRdb's D call of TRBD1 is untestable without DNA. Per germline, CDR1 SQVTM and CDR2 ANQGSEA. The CDR3 is made up of 12 amino acids.

The V call is TRBV29-1, the J call TRBJ1-1; without DNA, the TCRdb call of TRBD1 cannot be checked. Germline V gene data show CDR1 as SQVTM and CDR2 as ANQGSEA. CDR3 length: 11 residues. The CDR3: CSPWVNTEAFF.

The chain uses TRBV5-1 and TRBJ2-5; TCRdb's D call of TRBD1 is untestable without DNA. The CDR3 totals 15 residues. Germline V CDR1 and CDR2: SGHRS, YFSETQ. The CDR3 spells CASSLVGTVQETQYF. The full variable domain, completed using reference TRBV5-1 and TRBJ2-5, is KAGVTQTPRYLIKTRGQQVTLSCSPISGHRSVSWYQQTPGQGLQFLFEYFSETQRNKGNFPGRFSGRQFSNSRSEMNVSTLELGDSALYLCASSLVGTVQETQYFGPGTRLLVL.

This rearrangement joins TRBV15 to TRBJ1-1; without DNA, the TCRdb call of TRBD1 cannot be checked. The CDR3 spans 13 residues. Per the germline V gene, CDR1 is LNHNV and CDR2 is YYDKDF (reference sequence). CDR3 loop: CATSRVNGGEAFF.

V is TRBV12-3 or TRBV12-4 and J is TRBJ2-2; TCRdb indicates TRBD1, and absent DNA this call remains unverified. This CDR3 region has 15 residues. CDR3: CASSLYREITGELFF.